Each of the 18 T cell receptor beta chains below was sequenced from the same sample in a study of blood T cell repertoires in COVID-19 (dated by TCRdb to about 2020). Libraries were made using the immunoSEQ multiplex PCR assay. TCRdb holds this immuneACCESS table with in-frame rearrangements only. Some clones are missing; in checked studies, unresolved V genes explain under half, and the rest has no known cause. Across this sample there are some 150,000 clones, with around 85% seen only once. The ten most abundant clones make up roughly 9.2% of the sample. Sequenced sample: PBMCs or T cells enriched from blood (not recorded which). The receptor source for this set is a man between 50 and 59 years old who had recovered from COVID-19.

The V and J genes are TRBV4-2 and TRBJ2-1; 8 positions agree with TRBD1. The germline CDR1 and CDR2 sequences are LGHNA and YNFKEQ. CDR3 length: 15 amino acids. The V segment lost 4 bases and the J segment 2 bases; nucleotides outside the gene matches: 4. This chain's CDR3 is CASSRGTGPYNEQFF. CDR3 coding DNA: TGTGCCAGCAGCCGAGGGACAGGACCCTACAATGAGCAGTTCTTC.

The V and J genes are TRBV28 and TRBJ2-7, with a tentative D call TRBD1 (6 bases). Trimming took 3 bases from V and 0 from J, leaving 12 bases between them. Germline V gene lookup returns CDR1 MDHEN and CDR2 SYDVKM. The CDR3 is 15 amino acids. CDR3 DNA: TGTGCCAGCAGTTTGGCAACAGGGTACTCCTACGAGCAGTACTTC. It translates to CASSLATGYSYEQYF.

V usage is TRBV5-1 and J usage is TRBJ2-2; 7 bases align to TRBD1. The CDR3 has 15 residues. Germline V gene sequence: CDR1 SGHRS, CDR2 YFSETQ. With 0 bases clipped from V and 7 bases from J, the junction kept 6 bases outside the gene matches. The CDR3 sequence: CASSLADRENGELFF. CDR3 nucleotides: TGCGCCAGCAGCTTGGCAGACAGGGAGAACGGGGAGCTGTTTTTT.

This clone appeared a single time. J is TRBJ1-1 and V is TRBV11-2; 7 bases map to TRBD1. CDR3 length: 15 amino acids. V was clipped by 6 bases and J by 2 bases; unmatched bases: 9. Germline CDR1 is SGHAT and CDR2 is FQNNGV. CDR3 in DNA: TGTGCCAGCAGACGTCGGACAGGCCATAACACTGAAGCTTTCTTT. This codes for CASRRRTGHNTEAFF.

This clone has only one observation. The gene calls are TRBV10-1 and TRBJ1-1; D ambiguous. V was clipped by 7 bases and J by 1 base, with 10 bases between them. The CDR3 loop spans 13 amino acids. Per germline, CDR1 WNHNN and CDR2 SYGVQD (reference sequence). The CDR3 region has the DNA TGCGCCAGCAAGAGGTCCGCGAACACTGAAGCTTTCTTT. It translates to CASKRSANTEAFF.

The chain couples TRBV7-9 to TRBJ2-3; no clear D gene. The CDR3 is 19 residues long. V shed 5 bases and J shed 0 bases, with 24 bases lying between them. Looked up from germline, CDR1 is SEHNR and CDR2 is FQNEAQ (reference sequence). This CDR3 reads CASSPSIGGPSYSTDTQYF. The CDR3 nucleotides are TGTGCCAGCAGCCCAAGCATTGGCGGCCCCTCTTATAGCACAGATACGCAGTATTTT. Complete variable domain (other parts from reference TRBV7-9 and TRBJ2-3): DTGVSQNPRHKITKRGQNVTFRCDPISEHNRLYWYRQTLGQGPEFLTYFQNEAQLEKSRLLSDRFSAERPKGSFSTLEIQRTEQGDSAMYLCASSPSIGGPSYSTDTQYFGPGTRLTVL.

For the CDR3, the DNA is TGTGCCAGCAGCTTAGCGCTCCGGGGGACCTACGAGCAGTACTTC. It yields the protein CASSLALRGTYEQYF. This chain links TRBV7-2 with TRBJ2-7; possible D gene TRBD2, 6 bases. V lost 0 bases, J lost 2 bases, and 11 bases lay in between. The CDR3 runs 15 residues. CDR1 is SGHTA and CDR2 is FQGNSA in the germline V gene. Full variable domain (missing parts from reference TRBV7-2 and TRBJ2-7): GAGVSQSPSNKVTEKGKDVELRCDPISGHTALYWYRQSLGQGLEFLIYFQGNSAPDKSGLPSDRFSAERTGGSVSTLTIQRTQQEDSAVYLCASSLALRGTYEQYFGPGTRLTVT.

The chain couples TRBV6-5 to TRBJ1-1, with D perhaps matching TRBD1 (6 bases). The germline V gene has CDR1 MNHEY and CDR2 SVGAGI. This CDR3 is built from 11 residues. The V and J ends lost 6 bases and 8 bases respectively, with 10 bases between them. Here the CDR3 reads CASRSQGEAFF. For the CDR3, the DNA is TGTGCCAGCAGGTCCCAGGGGGAAGCTTTCTTT.

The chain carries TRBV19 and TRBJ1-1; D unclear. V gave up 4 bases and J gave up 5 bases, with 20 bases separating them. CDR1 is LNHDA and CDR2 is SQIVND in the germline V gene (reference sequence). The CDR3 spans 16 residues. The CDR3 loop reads CASSTGDLVVGTEAFF. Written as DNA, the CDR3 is TGTGCCAGTAGTACCGGGGATCTGGTAGTAGGGACTGAAGCTTTCTTT. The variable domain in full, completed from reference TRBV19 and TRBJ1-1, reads DGGITQSPKYLFRKEGQNVTLSCEQNLNHDAMYWYRQDPGQGLRLIYYSQIVNDFQKGDIAEGYSVSREKKESFPLTVTSAQKNPTAFYLCASSTGDLVVGTEAFFGQGTRLTVV.

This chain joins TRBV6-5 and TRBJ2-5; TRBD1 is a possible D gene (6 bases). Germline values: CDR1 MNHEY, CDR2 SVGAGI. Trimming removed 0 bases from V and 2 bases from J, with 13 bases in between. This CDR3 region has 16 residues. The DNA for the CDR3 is TGTGCCAGCAGTTACTCCTCAGGGGTCCGTCAAGAGACCCAGTACTTC. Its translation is CASSYSSGVRQETQYF.

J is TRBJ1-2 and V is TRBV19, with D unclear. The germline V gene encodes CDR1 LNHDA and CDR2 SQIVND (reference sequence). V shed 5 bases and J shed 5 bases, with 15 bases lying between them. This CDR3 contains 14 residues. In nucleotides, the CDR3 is TGTGCCAGTAGTCCGAGGTCGACGGTGTATGGCTACACCTTC. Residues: CASSPRSTVYGYTF.

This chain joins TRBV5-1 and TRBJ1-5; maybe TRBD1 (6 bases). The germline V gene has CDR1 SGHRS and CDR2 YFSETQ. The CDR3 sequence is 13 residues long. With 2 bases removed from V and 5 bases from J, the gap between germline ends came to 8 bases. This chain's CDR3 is CASSFEGDQPQHF. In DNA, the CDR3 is TGCGCCAGCAGCTTCGAGGGGGATCAGCCCCAGCATTTT.

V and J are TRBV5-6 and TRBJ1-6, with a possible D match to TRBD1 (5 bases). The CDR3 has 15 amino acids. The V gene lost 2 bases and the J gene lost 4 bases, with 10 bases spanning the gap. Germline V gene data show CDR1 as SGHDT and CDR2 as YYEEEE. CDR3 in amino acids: CASSFGAPYNSPLHF. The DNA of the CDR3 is TGTGCCAGCAGCTTTGGGGCGCCTTATAATTCACCCCTCCACTTT.

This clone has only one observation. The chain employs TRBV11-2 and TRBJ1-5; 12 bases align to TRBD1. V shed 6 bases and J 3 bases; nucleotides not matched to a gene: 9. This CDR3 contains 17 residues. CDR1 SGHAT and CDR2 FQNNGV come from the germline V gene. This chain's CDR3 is CASSPGTGGTSNQPQHF. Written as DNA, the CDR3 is TGTGCCAGCAGTCCCGGGACAGGGGGCACCTCCAATCAGCCCCAGCATTTT.

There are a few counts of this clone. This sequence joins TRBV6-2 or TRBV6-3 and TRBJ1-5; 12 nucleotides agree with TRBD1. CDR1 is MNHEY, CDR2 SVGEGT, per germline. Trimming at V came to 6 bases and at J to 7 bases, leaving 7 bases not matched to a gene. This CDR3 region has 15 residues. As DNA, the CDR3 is TGTGCCAGCAGCCGTACCGGGACAGGGGGCCAGCCCCAGCATTTT. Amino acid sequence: CASSRTGTGGQPQHF.

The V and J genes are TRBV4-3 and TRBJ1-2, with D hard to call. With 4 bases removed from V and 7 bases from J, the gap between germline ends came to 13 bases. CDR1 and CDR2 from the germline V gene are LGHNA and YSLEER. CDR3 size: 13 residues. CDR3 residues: CASSRSFEGGYTF. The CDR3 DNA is TGCGCCAGCAGCCGATCCTTCGAGGGTGGCTACACCTTC.

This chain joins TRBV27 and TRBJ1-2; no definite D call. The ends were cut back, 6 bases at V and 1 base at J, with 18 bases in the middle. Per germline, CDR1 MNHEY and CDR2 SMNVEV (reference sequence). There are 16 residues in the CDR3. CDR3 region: CASSLGGLSGNYGYTF. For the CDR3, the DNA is TGTGCCAGCAGCCTTGGCGGGCTGTCTGGTAACTATGGCTACACCTTC.

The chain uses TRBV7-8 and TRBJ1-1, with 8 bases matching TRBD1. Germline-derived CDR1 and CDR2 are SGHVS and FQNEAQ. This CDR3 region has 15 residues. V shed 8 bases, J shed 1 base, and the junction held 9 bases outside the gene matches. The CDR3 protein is CASFPGTGSNTEAFF. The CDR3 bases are TGTGCCAGCTTCCCCGGGACAGGTTCGAACACTGAAGCTTTCTTT.